The 5 T cell receptor beta chains given below trace back to one sample, sequenced in a study of blood T cell repertoires in COVID-19. Clones were read by immunoSEQ multiplex PCR, and TCRdb kept only the in-frame ones, dropping some. The data hold a few hundred thousand clones, with 85% to 90% observed a single time. Sequences were obtained from PBMCs or T cells enriched from blood (not recorded which). The receptors were sampled from a woman under 30 who had recovered from COVID-19.

V is TRBV19 and J is TRBJ2-1; D is possibly TRBD2 (6 bases). Trimming stripped 2 bases from V and 6 bases from J, with 11 bases between. This CDR3 has 14 amino acids. The germline V gene encodes CDR1 LNHDA and CDR2 SQIVND (reference sequence). DNA for the CDR3: TGTGCCAGTAGTATACTTTCCGGGGGCAATGAGCAGTTCTTC. This codes for CASSILSGGNEQFF.

The chain combines TRBV11-3 with TRBJ2-2; no clear D gene. Between the trimmed V and J ends, which lost 5 bases and 5 bases, there was a span of 6 bases. CDR1 SGHNT and CDR2 YENEEA come from the germline V gene. The CDR3 has 12 residues. The CDR3 DNA reads TGTGCCAGCAGCCCAGGTACCGGGGAGCTGTTTTTT. This translates into CASSPGTGELFF.

This chain links TRBV28 with TRBJ1-1; TRBD1 matches at 8 bases. Germline CDR1 reads MDHEN; CDR2 reads SYDVKM. The CDR3 is 12 residues long. V gave up 6 bases and J gave up 6 bases; unmatched junction bases: 3. Here the CDR3 DNA reads TGTGCCAGCAGGCGGACAGGGCCTGAAGCTTTCTTT. Protein sequence: CASRRTGPEAFF.

This chain links TRBV12-3 or TRBV12-4 with TRBJ2-7; 10 nucleotides agree with TRBD2. This CDR3 comprises 12 residues. Trimming cost V 6 bases and J 10 bases; bases outside gene matches: 6. The CDR3 sequence: CASRDLAGAQYF. CDR3 DNA: TGTGCCAGCAGGGACCTAGCGGGGGCTCAGTACTTC.

This sequence joins TRBV5-4 and TRBJ1-1; weak D call: TRBD1 (5 bases). CDR3 length equals 13 residues. Germline V gene sequence: CDR1 SGHNT, CDR2 YYREEE (reference sequence). Between the trimmed V and J ends, which lost 7 bases and 7 bases, there was a span of 17 bases. The CDR3 sequence is CASGGKGRYEAFF. Here the CDR3 DNA reads TGTGCCAGCGGGGGAAAGGGGAGGTATGAAGCTTTCTTT. Looking up the rest from reference TRBV5-4 and TRBJ1-1 gives the full variable domain: ETGVTQSPTHLIKTRGQQVTLRCSSQSGHNTVSWYQQALGQGPQFIFQYYREEENGRGNFPPRFSGLQFPNYSSELNVNALELDDSALYLCASGGKGRYEAFFGQGTRLTVV.